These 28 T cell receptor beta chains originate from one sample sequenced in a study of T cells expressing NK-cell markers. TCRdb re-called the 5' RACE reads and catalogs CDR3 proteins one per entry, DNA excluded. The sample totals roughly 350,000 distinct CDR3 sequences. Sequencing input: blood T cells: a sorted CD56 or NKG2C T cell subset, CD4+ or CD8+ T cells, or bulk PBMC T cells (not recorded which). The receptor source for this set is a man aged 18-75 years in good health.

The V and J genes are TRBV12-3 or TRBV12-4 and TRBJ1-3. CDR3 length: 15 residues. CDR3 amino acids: CASSHSTLSGNTIYF.

The CDR3 protein is CASSDRPVNEQYF. The V and J genes are TRBV25-1 and TRBJ2-7. The CDR3 spans 13 residues. Germline V lookup: CDR1 MGHDK, CDR2 SYGVNS.

The CDR3 loop is CATSRGFGLQTEAFF. The chain carries TRBV15 and TRBJ1-1. The germline gives CDR1 LNHNV, CDR2 YYDKDF (reference sequence). This CDR3 is 15 amino acids long.

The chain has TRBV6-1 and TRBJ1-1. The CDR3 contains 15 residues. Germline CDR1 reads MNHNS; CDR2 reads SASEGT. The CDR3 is CASSQVPLRSTEAFF.

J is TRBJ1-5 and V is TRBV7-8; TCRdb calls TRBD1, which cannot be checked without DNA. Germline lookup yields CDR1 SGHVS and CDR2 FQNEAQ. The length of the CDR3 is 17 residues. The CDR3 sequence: CASSLEARGMSNQPQHF.

The CDR3 sequence: CASSLEKDRTYSNQPQHF. The chain combines TRBV3-1 with TRBJ1-5; TCRdb returns TRBD1, unconfirmable since there is no DNA. The CDR3 loop spans 18 amino acids. Germline lookup yields CDR1 LGHDT and CDR2 YNNKEL (reference sequence). The entire variable domain, with the rest obtained from reference TRBV3-1 and TRBJ1-5, is as follows: DTAVSQTPKYLVTQMGNDKSIKCEQNLGHDTMYWYKQDSKKFLKIMFSYNNKELIINETVPNRFSPKSPDKAHLNLHINSLELGDSAVYFCASSLEKDRTYSNQPQHFGDGTRLSIL.

The CDR3 loop is CASSGRTGTGELFF. V usage is TRBV7-8 and J usage is TRBJ2-2; TCRdb's D call, TRBD1, is unchecked because there is no DNA. Germline V gene sequence: CDR1 SGHVS, CDR2 FQNEAQ. This CDR3 has 14 amino acids. The full variable domain, with the rest looked up from reference TRBV7-8 and TRBJ2-2, is GAGVSQSPRYKVAKRGQDVALRCDPISGHVSLFWYQQALGQGPEFLTYFQNEAQLDKSGLPSDRFFAERPEGSVSTLKIQRTQQEDSAVYLCASSGRTGTGELFFGEGSRLTVL.

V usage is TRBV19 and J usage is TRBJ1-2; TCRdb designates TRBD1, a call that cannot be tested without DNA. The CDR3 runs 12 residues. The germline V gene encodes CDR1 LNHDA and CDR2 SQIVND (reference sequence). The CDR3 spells CAGGGVLRGYTF.

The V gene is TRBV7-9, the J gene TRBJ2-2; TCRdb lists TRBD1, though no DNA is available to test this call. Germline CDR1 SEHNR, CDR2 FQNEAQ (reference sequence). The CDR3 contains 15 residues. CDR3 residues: CASSPWDTETGELFF.

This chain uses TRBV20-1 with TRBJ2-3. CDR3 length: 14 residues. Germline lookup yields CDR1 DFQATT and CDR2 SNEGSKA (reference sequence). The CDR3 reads CSAPAHPSTDTQYF.

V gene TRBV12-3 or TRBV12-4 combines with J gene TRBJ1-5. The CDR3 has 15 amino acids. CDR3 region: CASSLLTTSNQPQHF.

The CDR3 is CASSETLSTSGGLYNEQFF. The chain carries TRBV6-1 and TRBJ2-1; the D call from TCRdb, TRBD2, cannot be confirmed without DNA. CDR1 MNHNS and CDR2 SASEGT come from the germline V gene. The CDR3 is 19 residues long.

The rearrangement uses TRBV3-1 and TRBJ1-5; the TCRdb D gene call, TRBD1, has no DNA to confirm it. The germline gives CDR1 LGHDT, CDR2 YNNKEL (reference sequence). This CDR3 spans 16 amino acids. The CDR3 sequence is CASSQDHWRGNQPQHF. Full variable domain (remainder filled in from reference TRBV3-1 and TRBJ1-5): DTAVSQTPKYLVTQMGNDKSIKCEQNLGHDTMYWYKQDSKKFLKIMFSYNNKELIINETVPNRFSPKSPDKAHLNLHINSLELGDSAVYFCASSQDHWRGNQPQHFGDGTRLSIL.

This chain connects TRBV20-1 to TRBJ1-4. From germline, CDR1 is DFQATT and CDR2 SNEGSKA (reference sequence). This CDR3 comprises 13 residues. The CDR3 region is CSAQETYNEKLFF.

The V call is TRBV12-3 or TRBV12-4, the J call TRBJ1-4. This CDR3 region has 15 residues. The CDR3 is CASSLSAGAREKLFF.

CDR3: CSVAFGGPPYEQYF. The chain is built from TRBV29-1 and TRBJ2-7; TCRdb names TRBD1, which stays unverified in the absence of DNA. This CDR3 region has 14 residues. The germline CDR1 and CDR2 sequences are SQVTM and ANQGSEA.

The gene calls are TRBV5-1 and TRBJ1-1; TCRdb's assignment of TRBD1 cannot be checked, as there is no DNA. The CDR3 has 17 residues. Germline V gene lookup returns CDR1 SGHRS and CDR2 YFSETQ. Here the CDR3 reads CASSSRGGEPTGTEAFF.

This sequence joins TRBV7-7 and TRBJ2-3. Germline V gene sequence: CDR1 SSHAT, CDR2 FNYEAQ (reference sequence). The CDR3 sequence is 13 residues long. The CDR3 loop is CASSFKEVDTQYF.

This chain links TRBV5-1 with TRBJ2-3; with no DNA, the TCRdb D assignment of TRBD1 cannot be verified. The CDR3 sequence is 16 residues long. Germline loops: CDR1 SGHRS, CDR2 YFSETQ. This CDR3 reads CASSPGRGSRTDTQYF.

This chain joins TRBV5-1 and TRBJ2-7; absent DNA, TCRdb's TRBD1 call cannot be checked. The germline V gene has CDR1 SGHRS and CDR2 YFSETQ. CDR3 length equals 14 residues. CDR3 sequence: CASSLNLGAHEQYF.

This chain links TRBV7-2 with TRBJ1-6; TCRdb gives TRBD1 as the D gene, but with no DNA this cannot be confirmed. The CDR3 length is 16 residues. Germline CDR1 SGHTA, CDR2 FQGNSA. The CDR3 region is CASSFGGSSYNSPLHF.

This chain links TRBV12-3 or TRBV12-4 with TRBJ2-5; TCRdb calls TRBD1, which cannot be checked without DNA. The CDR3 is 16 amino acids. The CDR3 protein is CASSQGEAGGWETQYF.

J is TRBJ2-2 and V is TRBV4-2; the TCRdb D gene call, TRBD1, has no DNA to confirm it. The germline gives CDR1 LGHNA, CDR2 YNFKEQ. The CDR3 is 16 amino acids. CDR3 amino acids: CASSHVGTENTGELFF.

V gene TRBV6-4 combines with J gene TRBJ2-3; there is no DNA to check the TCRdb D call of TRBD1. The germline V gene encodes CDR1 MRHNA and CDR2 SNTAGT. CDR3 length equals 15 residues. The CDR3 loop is CASSEEGGRADTQYF.

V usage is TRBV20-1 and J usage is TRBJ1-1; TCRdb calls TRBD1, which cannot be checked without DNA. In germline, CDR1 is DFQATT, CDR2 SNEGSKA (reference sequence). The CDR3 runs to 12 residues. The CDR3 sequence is CSASTGYTEAFF.

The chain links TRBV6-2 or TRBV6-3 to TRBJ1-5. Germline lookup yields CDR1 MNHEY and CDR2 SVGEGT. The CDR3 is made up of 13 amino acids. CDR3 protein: CASSQGGYQPQHF.

CDR3 amino acids: CASSLAFGVWGTGELFF. The rearrangement joins TRBV7-2 to TRBJ2-2. This CDR3 spans 17 amino acids. The V gene's germline CDR1 is SGHTA and CDR2 FQGNSA.

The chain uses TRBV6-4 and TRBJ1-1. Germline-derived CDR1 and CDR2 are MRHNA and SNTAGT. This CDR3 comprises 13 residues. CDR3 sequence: CASSDFSDTEAFF.